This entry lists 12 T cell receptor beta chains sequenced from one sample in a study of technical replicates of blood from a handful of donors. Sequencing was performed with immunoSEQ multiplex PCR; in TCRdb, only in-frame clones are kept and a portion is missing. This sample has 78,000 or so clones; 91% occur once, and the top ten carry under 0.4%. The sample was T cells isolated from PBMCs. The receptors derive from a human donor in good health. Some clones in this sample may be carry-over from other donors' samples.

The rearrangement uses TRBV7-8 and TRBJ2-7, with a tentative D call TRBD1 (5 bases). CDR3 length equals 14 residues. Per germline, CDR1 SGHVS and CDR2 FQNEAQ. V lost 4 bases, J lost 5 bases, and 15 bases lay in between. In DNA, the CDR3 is TGTGCCAGCAGCTCGACCGGCAGGGTGGACGAGCAGTACTTC. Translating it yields CASSSTGRVDEQYF.

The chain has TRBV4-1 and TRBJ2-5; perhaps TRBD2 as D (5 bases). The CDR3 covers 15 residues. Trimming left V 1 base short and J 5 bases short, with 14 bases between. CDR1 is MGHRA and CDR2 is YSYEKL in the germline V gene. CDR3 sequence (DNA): TGCGCCAGCAGCCAAGGCGGGTCGACGAGGGAGACCCAGTACTTC. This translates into CASSQGGSTRETQYF.

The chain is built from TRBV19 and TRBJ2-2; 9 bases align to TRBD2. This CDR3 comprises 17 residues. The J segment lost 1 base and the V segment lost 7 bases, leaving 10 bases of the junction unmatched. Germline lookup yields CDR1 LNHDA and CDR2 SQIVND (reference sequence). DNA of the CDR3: TGTGCCAGTACCCCCCGACGTAGCGGGAGGAACACCGGGGAGCTGTTTTTT. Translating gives CASTPRRSGRNTGELFF. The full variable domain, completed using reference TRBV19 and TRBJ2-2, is DGGITQSPKYLFRKEGQNVTLSCEQNLNHDAMYWYRQDPGQGLRLIYYSQIVNDFQKGDIAEGYSVSREKKESFPLTVTSAQKNPTAFYLCASTPRRSGRNTGELFFGEGSRLTVL.

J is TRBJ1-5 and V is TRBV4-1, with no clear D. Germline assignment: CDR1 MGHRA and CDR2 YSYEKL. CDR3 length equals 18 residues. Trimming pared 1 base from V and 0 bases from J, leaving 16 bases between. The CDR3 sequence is CASSQVVMGLYSNQPQHF. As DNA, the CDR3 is TGCGCCAGCAGCCAAGTGGTAATGGGCCTTTATAGCAATCAGCCCCAGCATTTT.

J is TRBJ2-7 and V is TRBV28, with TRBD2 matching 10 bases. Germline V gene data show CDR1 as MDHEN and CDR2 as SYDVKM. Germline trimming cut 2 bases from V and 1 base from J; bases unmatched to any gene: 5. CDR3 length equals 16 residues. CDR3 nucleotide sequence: TGTGCCAGCAGTTTAGTCGGACTAGCGGTATCCTACGAGCAGTACTTC. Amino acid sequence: CASSLVGLAVSYEQYF.

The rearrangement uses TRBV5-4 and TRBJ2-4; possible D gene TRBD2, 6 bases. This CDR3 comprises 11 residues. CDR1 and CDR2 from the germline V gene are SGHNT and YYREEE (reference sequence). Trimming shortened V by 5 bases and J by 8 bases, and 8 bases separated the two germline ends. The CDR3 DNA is TGTGCCAGCAGGGGGGAGGACATTCAGTACTTC. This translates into CASRGEDIQYF.

The DNA of the CDR3 is TGTGCCAGTAGTCCCCTCGGGACAGGTAGGAATCAGCCCCAGCATTTT. It translates to CASSPLGTGRNQPQHF. The chain carries TRBV19 and TRBJ1-5; 8 nucleotides align to TRBD1. The CDR3 runs to 16 residues. V lost 5 bases and J lost 4; bases outside the gene matches: 10. Germline V gene data show CDR1 as LNHDA and CDR2 as SQIVND (reference sequence). The variable domain in full, with the rest retrieved from reference TRBV19 and TRBJ1-5, is DGGITQSPKYLFRKEGQNVTLSCEQNLNHDAMYWYRQDPGQGLRLIYYSQIVNDFQKGDIAEGYSVSREKKESFPLTVTSAQKNPTAFYLCASSPLGTGRNQPQHFGDGTRLSIL.

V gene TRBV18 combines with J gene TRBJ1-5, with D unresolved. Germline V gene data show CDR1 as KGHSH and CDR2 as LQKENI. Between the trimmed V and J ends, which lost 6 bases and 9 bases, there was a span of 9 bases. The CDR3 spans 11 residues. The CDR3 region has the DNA TGTGCCAGCTCCCCCCCATGGCCCCAGCATTTT. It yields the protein CASSPPWPQHF. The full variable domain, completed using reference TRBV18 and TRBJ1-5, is NAGVMQNPRHLVRRRGQEARLRCSPMKGHSHVYWYRQLPEEGLKFMVYLQKENIIDESGMPKERFSAEFPKEGPSILRIQQVVRGDSAAYFCASSPPWPQHFGDGTRLSIL.

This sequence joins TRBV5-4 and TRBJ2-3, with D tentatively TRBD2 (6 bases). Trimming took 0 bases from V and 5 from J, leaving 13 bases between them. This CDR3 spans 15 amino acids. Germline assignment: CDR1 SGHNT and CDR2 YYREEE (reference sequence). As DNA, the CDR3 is TGTGCCAGCAGCTTGGACAGGCTAGCGATAGATACGCAGTATTTT. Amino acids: CASSLDRLAIDTQYF.

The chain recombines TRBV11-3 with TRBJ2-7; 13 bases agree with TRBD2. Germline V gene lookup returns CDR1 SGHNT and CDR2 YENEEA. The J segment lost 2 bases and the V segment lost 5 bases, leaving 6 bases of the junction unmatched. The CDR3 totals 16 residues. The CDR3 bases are TGTGCCAGCAGCCTAGCGGGGACTAGCGGGACCTACGAGCAGTACTTC. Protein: CASSLAGTSGTYEQYF.

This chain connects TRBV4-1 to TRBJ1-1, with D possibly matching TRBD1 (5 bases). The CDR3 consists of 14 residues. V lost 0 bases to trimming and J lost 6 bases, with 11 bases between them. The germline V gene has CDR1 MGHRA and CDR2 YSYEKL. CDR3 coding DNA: TGCGCCAGCAGCCAAGACAGGGATCTCTCTGAAGCTTTCTTT. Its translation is CASSQDRDLSEAFF.

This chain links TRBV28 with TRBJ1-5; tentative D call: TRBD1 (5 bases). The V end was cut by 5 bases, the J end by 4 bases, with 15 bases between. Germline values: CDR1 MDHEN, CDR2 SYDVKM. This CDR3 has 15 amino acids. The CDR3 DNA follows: TGTGCCAGCAGTCCATTAGGGGTTGGGAATCAGCCCCAGCATTTT. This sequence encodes CASSPLGVGNQPQHF.